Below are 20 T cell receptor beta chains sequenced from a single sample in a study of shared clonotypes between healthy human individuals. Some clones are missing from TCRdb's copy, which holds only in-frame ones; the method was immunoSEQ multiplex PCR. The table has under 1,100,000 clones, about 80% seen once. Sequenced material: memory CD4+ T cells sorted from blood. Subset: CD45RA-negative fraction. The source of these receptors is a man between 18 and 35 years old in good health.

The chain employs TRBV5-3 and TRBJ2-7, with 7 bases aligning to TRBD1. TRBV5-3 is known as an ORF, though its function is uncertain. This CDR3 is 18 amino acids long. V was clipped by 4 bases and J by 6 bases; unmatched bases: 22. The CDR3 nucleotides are TGTGCCAGAAGCCCAAAAACACAAATACAGGGGCAGAGGAGCGAGCAGTACTTC. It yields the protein CARSPKTQIQGQRSEQYF.

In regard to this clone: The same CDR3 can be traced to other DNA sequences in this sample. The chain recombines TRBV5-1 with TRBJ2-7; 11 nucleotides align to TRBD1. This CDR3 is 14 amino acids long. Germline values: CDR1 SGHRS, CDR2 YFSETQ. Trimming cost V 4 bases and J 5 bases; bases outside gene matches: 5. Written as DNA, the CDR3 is TGCGCCAGCAGCAGGACAGGGGGCAGGGACGAGCAGTACTTC. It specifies CASSRTGGRDEQYF.

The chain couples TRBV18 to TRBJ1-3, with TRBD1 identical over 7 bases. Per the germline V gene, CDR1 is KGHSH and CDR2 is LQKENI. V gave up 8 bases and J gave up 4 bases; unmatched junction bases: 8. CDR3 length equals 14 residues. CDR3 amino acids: CASKKGADGNTIYF. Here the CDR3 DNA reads TGTGCCAGCAAAAAGGGGGCGGACGGAAACACCATATATTTT.

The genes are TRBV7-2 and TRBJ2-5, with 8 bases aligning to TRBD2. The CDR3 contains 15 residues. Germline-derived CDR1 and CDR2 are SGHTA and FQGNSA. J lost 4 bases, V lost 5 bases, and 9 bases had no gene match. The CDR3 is CASSQRSGRRETQYF. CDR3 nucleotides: TGTGCCAGCAGCCAACGGAGCGGGAGAAGAGAGACCCAGTACTTC.

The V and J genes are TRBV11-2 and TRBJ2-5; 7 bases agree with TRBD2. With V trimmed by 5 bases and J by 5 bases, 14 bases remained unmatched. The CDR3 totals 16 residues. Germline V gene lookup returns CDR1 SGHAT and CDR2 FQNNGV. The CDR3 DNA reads TGTGCCAGCAGCCTAGGGACTTCAGGGAGGGGCGAGACCCAGTACTTC. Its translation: CASSLGTSGRGETQYF. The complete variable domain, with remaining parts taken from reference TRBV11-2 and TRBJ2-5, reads EAGVAQSPRYKIIEKRQSVAFWCNPISGHATLYWYQQILGQGPKLLIQFQNNGVVDDSQLPKDRFSAERLKGVDSTLKIQPAKLEDSAVYLCASSLGTSGRGETQYFGPGTRLLVL.

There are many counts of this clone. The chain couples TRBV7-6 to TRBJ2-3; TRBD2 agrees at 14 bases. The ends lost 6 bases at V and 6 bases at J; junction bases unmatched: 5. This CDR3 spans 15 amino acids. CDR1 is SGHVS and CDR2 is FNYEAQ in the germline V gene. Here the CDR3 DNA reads TGTGCCAGCAGAGCCGGGACTAGCGGGAGTGATACGCAGTATTTT. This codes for CASRAGTSGSDTQYF.

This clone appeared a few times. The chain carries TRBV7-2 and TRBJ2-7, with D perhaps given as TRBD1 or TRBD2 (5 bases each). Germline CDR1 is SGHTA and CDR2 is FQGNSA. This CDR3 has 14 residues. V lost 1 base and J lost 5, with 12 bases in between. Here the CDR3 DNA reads TGTGCCAGCAGCTTAGGGCTGGGACCCAACGAGCAGTACTTC. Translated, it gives CASSLGLGPNEQYF.

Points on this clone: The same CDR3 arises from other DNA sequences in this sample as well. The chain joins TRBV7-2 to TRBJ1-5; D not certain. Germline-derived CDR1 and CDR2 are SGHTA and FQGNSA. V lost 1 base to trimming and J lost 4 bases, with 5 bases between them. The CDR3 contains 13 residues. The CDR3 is CASSLDVNQPQHF. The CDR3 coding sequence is TGTGCCAGCAGCTTAGACGTAAATCAGCCCCAGCATTTT.

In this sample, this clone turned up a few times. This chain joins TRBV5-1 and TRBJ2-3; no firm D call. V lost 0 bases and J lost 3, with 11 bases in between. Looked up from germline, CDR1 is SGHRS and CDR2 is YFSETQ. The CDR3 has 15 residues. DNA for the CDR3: TGCGCCAGCAGCTTGGGGGCCCTGCGGACAGATACGCAGTATTTT. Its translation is CASSLGALRTDTQYF.

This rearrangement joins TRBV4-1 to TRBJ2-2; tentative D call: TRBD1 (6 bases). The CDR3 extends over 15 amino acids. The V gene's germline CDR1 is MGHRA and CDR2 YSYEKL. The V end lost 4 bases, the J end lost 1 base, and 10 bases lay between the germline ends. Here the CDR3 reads CASSPMGQNTGELFF. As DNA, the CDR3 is TGCGCCAGCAGCCCGATGGGACAGAACACCGGGGAGCTGTTTTTT.

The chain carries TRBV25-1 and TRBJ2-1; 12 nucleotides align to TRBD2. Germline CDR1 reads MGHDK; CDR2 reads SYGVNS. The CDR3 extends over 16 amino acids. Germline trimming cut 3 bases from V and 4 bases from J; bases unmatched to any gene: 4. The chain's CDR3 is CASSDSSGGGYNEQFF. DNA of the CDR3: TGTGCCAGCAGTGATTCTAGCGGGGGGGGATACAATGAGCAGTTCTTC.

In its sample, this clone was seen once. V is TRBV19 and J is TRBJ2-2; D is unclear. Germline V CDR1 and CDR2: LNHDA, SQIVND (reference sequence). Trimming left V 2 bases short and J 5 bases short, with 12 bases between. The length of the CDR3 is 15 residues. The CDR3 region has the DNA TGTGCCAGTAGTATAAGCCTAGGTCGGACCGGGGAGCTGTTTTTT. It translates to CASSISLGRTGELFF. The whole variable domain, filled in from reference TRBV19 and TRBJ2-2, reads DGGITQSPKYLFRKEGQNVTLSCEQNLNHDAMYWYRQDPGQGLRLIYYSQIVNDFQKGDIAEGYSVSREKKESFPLTVTSAQKNPTAFYLCASSISLGRTGELFFGEGSRLTVL.

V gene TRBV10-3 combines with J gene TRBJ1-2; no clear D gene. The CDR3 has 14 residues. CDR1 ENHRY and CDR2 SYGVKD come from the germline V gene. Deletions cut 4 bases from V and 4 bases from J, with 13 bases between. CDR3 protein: CAISAYYGSYGYTF. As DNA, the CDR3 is TGTGCCATCAGTGCTTATTACGGGAGCTATGGCTACACCTTC.

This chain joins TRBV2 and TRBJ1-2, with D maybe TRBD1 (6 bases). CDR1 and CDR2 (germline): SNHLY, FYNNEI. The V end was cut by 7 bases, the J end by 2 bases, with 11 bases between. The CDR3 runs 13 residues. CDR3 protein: CASTLTGNYGYTF. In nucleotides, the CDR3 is TGTGCCAGCACCTTGACAGGAAACTATGGCTACACCTTC.

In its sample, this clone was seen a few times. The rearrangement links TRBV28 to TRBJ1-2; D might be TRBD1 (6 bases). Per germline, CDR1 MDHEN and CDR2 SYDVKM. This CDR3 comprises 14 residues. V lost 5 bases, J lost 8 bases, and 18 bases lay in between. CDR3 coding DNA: TGTGCCAGCAGTGCCGCACAGGGAGTTGGCGGCTACACCTTC. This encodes CASSAAQGVGGYTF.

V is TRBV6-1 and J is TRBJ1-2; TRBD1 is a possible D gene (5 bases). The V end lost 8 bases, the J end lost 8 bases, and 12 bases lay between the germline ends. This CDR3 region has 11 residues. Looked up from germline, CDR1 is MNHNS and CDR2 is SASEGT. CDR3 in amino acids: CASGGEGGYTF. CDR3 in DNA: TGTGCCAGCGGGGGGGAGGGAGGCTACACCTTC.

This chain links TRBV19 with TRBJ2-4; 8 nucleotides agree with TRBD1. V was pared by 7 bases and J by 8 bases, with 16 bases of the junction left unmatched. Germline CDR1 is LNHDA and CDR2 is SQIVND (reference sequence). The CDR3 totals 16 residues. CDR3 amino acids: CASKESGYRGMDIQYF. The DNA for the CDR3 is TGTGCCAGTAAAGAAAGTGGGTACAGGGGGATGGACATTCAGTACTTC.

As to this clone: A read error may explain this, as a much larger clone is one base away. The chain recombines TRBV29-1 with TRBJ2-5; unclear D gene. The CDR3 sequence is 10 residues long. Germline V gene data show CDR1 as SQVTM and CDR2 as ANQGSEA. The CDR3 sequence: CSGEDQTQYF. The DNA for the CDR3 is TGCAGCGGTGAAGATCAGACCCAGTACTTC.

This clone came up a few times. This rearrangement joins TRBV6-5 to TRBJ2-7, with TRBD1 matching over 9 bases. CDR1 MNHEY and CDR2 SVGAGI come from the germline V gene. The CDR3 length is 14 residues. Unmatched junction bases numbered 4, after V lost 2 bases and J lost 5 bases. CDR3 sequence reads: CASSYGTGSHEQYF. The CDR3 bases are TGTGCCAGCAGTTACGGGACAGGGAGCCACGAGCAGTACTTC.

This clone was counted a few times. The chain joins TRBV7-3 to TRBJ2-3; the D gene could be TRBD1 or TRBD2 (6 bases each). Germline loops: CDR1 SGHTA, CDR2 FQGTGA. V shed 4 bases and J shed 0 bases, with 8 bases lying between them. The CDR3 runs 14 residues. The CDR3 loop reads CASSWGASTDTQYF. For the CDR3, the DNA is TGTGCCAGCAGCTGGGGGGCTAGCACAGATACGCAGTATTTT.